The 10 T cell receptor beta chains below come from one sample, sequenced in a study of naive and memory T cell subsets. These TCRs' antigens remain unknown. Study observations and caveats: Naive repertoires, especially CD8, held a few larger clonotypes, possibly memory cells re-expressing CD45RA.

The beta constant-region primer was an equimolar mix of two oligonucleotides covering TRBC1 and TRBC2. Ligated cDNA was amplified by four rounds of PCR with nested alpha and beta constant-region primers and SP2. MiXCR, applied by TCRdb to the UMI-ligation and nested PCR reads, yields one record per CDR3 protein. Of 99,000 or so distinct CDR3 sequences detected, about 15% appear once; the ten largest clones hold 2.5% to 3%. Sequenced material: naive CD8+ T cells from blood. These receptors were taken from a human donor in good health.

In DNA, the CDR3 is TGTGCCAGCGAACAGGGTGGGTTTGAGACCCAGTACTTC. This translates into CASEQGGFETQYF. The chain employs TRBV11-3 and TRBJ2-5; possible D gene TRBD1, 6 bases. Germline CDR1 reads SGHNT; CDR2 reads YENEEA. Trimming shortened V by 8 bases and J by 5 bases, and 15 bases separated the two germline ends. The CDR3 runs to 13 residues.

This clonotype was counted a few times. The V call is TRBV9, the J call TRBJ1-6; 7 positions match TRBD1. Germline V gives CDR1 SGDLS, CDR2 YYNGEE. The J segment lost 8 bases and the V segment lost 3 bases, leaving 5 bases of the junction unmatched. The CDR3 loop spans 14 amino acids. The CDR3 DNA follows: TGTGCCAGCAGCGATGGGACAGCCTATTCACCCCTCCACTTT. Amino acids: CASSDGTAYSPLHF.

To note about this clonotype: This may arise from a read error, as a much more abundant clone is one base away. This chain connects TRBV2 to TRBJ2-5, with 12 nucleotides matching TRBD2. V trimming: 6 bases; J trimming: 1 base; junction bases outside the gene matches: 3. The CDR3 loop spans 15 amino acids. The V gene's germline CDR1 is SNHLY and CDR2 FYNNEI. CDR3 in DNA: TGTGCCAGCAGGCCGACTAGCGGGAGCCAAGAGACCCAGTACTTC. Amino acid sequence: CASRPTSGSQETQYF. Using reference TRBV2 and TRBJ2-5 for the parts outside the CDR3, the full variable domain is EPEVTQTPSHQVTQMGQEVILRCVPISNHLYFYWYRQILGQKVEFLVSFYNNEISEKSEIFDDQFSVERPDGSNFTLKIRSTKLEDSAMYFCASRPTSGSQETQYFGPGTRLLVL.

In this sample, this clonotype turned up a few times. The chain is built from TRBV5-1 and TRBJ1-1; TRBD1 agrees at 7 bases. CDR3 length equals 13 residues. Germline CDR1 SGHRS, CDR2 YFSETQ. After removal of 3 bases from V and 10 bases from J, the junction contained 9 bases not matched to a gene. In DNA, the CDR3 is TGCGCCAGCAGCTCGACAGGGAGAGACGGAGCTTTCTTT. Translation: CASSSTGRDGAFF.

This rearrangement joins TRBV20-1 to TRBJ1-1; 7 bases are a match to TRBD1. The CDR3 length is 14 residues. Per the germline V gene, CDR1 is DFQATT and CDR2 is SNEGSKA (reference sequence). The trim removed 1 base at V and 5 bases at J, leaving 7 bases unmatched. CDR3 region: CSARGQGRNTEAFF. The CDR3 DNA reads TGCAGTGCTAGAGGACAGGGAAGGAATACTGAAGCTTTCTTT.

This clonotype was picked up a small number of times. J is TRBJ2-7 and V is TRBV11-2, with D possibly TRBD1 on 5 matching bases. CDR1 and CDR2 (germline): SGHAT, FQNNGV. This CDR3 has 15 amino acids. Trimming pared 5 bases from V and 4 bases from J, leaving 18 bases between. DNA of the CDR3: TGTGCCAGCAGCCCTTTAGAAGGGGCAGGATACGAGCAGTACTTC. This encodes CASSPLEGAGYEQYF. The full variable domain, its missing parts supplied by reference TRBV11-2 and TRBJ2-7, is EAGVAQSPRYKIIEKRQSVAFWCNPISGHATLYWYQQILGQGPKLLIQFQNNGVVDDSQLPKDRFSAERLKGVDSTLKIQPAKLEDSAVYLCASSPLEGAGYEQYFGPGTRLTVT.

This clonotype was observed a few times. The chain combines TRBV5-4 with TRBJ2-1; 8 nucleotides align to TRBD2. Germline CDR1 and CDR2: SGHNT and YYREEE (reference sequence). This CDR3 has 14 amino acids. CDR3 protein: CATGGASSYNEQFF. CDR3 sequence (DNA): TGTGCTACCGGGGGGGCGAGCTCCTACAATGAGCAGTTCTTC.

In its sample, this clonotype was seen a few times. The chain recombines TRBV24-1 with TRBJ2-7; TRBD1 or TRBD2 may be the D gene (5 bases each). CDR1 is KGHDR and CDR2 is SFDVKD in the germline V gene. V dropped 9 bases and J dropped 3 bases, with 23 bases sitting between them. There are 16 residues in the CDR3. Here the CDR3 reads CATANWGKGSDYEQYF. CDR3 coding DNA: TGTGCCACCGCCAATTGGGGGAAGGGGTCCGACTACGAGCAGTACTTC.

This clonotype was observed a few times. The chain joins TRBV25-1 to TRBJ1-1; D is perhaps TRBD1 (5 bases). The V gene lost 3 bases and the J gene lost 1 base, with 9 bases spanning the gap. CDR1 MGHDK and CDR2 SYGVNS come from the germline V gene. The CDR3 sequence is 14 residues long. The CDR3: CASSDQGGNTEAFF. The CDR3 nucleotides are TGTGCCAGCAGTGACCAGGGTGGGAACACTGAAGCTTTCTTT. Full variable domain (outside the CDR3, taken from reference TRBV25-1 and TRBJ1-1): EADIYQTPRYLVIGTGKKITLECSQTMGHDKMYWYQQDPGMELHLIHYSYGVNSTEKGDLSSESTVSRIRTEHFPLTLESARPSHTSQYLCASSDQGGNTEAFFGQGTRLTVV.

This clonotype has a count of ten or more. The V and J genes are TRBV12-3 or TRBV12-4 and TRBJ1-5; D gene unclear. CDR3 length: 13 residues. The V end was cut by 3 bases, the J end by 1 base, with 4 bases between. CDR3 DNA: TGTGCCAGCAGTTTCGGCAGCAATCAGCCCCAGCATTTT. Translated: CASSFGSNQPQHF.